This TCR beta chain was profiled in a study of beta chain features in type 1 diabetes. Whole-study findings and limits: HLA influence on TCRB rearrangement stayed unresolved here.

The CDR3 consists of 15 residues. With 6 bases removed from V and 4 bases from J, the gap between germline ends came to 16 bases. Germline values: CDR1 SQVTM, CDR2 ANQGSEA. Points on this clone: Antigen specificity is unknown.

Sequencing targeted expressed TCRB transcripts, as all isolated RNA had been reverse transcribed. Here immunoSEQ multiplex PCR was the method, and the copy in TCRdb shows in-frame clones only, minus some. The sample consists of about 620,000 clones, less than 20% of them appearing once. The chain uses TRBV29-1 and TRBJ2-6; D might be TRBD1 (6 bases). Sequences were obtained from naive CD4+ T cells from blood. This clonotype was obtained from a man younger than 35 in good health. The CDR3, as DNA: TGCAGCGTCGCTACAGGGTCGCGCGGGGCCAACGTCCTGACTTTC. Encoded protein: CSVATGSRGANVLTF.